This record concerns one T cell receptor (beta chain) sequence. Its binding antigen is unknown. Per-base quality was not reported, and no clone a single base away is much larger than it. Using the deep immunoSEQ assay, TCR CDR3 regions were amplified from genomic DNA by multiplex PCR. Extracted genomic DNA from each cell subset was distributed evenly across all wells of several immunoSEQ 96-well plates, and each plate was treated as a replicate. For sorted subsets, each replicate PCR was loaded with about 0.2 ug genomic DNA, equivalent to 30,000 or so T cell genomes. Purified libraries were measured with a Qubit 3.0 fluorometer, size-checked on a Bioanalyzer 2100, and measured again with the KAPA Library Quantification kit. A separate single-read 150-cycle Illumina NextSeq 550 flow cell was used to sequence each immunoSEQ 96-well plate. The paper's data handling went like this. Because only junctional sequences without quality scores were contained in the immunoSEQ output, filtering matching that applied to full-length reads could not be performed. To assign V/J genes and CDR3, sequences were annotated against IMGT germline references using PyIR, a Python wrapper for IgBLAST v1.9. Any read was removed if the V/J assignment was weak (E-value above 1e-6), the CDR3 was missing, or the read contained stop codons, out-of-frame junctions, or ambiguous translated residues. A V3J clonotype was defined by an identical inferred V gene, J gene, and CDR3 amino acid sequence. The percentage overlap between two repertoires was calculated by dividing the number of shared unique clonotypes by the size of the smaller repertoire. Richness of each repertoire was evaluated using RTK rarefaction, the Chao1 estimator, and Recon v2.1 estimates of unobserved clonotypes. OLGA was used to compute generation probabilities for all TCRbeta clonotypes that the gDNA method yielded from a handful of donors. Not all clones reach the TCRdb copy of this immuneACCESS table, which keeps in-frame sequences only. Checked studies attribute under half of the gap to unresolved V genes and leave the rest unexplained. The DNA was the basis for D and trimming; V, J and clone size are from that table. For this sample there are some 1 million clones; approximately 70% appear just once. The top ten clonotypes cover approximately 1.5% of the sample.

V is pared back by 1 base and J by 3 bases, with 8 bases lying between the germline termini. CDR1 and CDR2 are drawn from the germline V gene: MNHNS, SASEGT. The CDR3 starts with the cysteine, ends with the phenylalanine, and has 14 residues. Of all the DNA, just the CDR3 is kept, 42 bases in frame from base 1. This sample stems from a study of shared clonotypes between healthy human individuals (dated by TCRdb to 2020 to 2021). Broadly, across the study: The cohort comprised a couple of women and a few men aged 18 to 49 years. Per donor, three plates each were used for CD4 naive and CD4 memory, two for CD8 naive, and one for CD8 memory. Blood TCR repertoires of five healthy adults were deeply sequenced to estimate repertoire size and the extent of clonotype sharing between individuals. Per donor, leukapheresis produced somewhere between about 0.94 and 9 billion PBMCs. To increase sequencing depth and limit assay-specific biases, TCR repertoire library preparation and sequencing were carried out by different laboratories using diverse techniques. The study at large found these results: Clonotypes shared by all four sorted-subset donors showed higher generation probabilities than non-shared clonotypes. Approximately 5% of naive CD4, around 3.6% of naive CD8, approximately 2.2% of memory CD4, and around 0.4% of memory CD8 clonotypes were shared across a few donors. Larger estimated clonotype richness was generally found for naive subsets than for memory subsets. Pairwise subsampling led to the expectation that sequencing depth would affect the degree of clonotype sharing among donors. Rarefaction of sorted-subset datasets indicated incomplete sequencing despite the large sequencing depth. The genetic and exposure-history diversity represented was limited by the small number of donors. Sampling was limited to blood, and TCR repertoires in tissue likely differ from TCR repertoires in blood.

Donors were healthy HIV-negative adults with no recently reported acute infections or vaccinations. All donors were Caucasian adults living in Nashville, Tennessee, USA. CD4+ T cells were enriched by magnetic negative selection; naive cells were then positively selected on CD45RA, and the negative fraction formed the memory subset. Blood was obtained by leukapheresis, after which PBMCs were separated by Ficoll-Histopaque density gradient centrifugation and cryopreserved in liquid nitrogen vapor phase. Analytical flow cytometry was used to check the purity and quantity of every magnetically sorted T cell population. From each sorted fraction, genomic DNA was isolated and quantified by UV absorbance on a Nanodrop 2000c.

The rearrangement joined TRBV6-1 to TRBJ2-3; the D gene cannot be named for sure. The receptor was isolated from a man younger than 35 in good health. Sequenced input: memory CD4+ T cells sorted from blood. The meaning of the sample's cell subset or site label: CD45RA-negative fraction. The DNA sequence follows: TGTGCCAGCAGTGAAGTAGGCTGGACAGATACGCAGTATTTT. Translated, it gives CASSEVGWTDTQYF.